The clone carrying this TCR beta chain was counted only a few times. The germline V gene encodes CDR1 SGHAT and CDR2 FQNNGV. This CDR3 has 16 amino acids. The V gene end was trimmed by 2 bases and the J gene end by 5 bases; junction bases not matched to a gene: 9. The sample's time point: pre-sensitization, week 0. The treatment was: therapeutic diphenylcyclopropenone sensitization with weekly scalp DPC. The data were taken from a study of human T cells and chemical hapten exposure. In TCRdb, the RACE reads were re-called with MiXCR into one record per CDR3 protein. The sample includes 120,000 or so distinct CDR3 sequences, roughly 12% of them seen just once.

The TCR sequence derives from a woman between 18 and 30 years old with alopecia areata. Some clones in this sample may be carry-over from other donors' samples. The V gene is TRBV11-2, the J gene TRBJ1-2; 9 nucleotides align to TRBD1. The source was whole blood, collected in connection with sensitization to the hapten diphenylcyclopropenone (DPC). The CDR3 reads CASSLLGQGVGYGYTF. CDR3 sequence (DNA): TGTGCCAGCAGCTTATTGGGACAGGGTGTAGGGTATGGCTACACCTTC.